Listed here are 32 T cell receptor beta chains from one sample, sequenced in a study of CD4 T cells in relation to SARS-CoV-2 and coronaviruses. The method was immunoSEQ multiplex PCR; TCRdb's version includes in-frame clones alone and lacks a portion of them. Of some 30,000 clones listed, roughly 80% are singletons. Their recognized antigens are unknown. CD4+ T cells from unexposed donors were obtained before the COVID-19 pandemic (2011-2018). After ten to eleven days of culture, CD4+ T cells were isolated. Material for sequencing was CD4+ T cells from PBMCs, cultured in vitro. These receptors came from a human donor in good health.

V is TRBV5-1 and J is TRBJ1-2; TRBD1 agrees at 8 bases. There are 14 residues in the CDR3. V shed 0 bases and J 6 bases; nucleotides not matched to a gene: 4. Germline CDR1 reads SGHRS; CDR2 reads YFSETQ. The CDR3 bases are TGCGCCAGCAGCTTGGCCCCAGGGGGCGATGGCTACACCTTC. It specifies CASSLAPGGDGYTF.

This clone has only one observation. The chain has TRBV5-5 and TRBJ2-7; 9 bases align to TRBD1. Germline V CDR1 and CDR2: SGHKS, YYEKEE (reference sequence). The V gene end was trimmed by 3 bases and the J gene end by 6 bases; junction bases not matched to a gene: 10. The length of the CDR3 is 15 residues. CDR3 sequence (DNA): TGTGCCAGCAGCTCATCCGCCCAGGACAGGGGCGAGCAGTACTTC. This gives the protein CASSSSAQDRGEQYF.

The genes are TRBV30 and TRBJ1-4, with a weak D call TRBD1 (6 bases). CDR3 size: 14 residues. Germline lookup yields CDR1 GTSNPN and CDR2 SVGIG (reference sequence). Trimming removed 1 base from V and 6 bases from J, with 12 bases in between. CDR3 in amino acids: CAWSATGTYEKLFF. DNA for the CDR3: TGTGCCTGGAGTGCCACAGGGACCTATGAAAAACTGTTTTTT.

The chain carries TRBV3-1 (or the pseudogene TRBV3-2) and TRBJ2-1, with a possible D match to TRBD2 (6 bases). CDR3 length: 14 residues. The V end was cut by 5 bases, the J end by 3 bases, with 11 bases between. Looked up from germline, CDR1 is LGHDT and CDR2 is YNNKEL (reference sequence). CDR3 DNA sequence: TGTGCCAGCAGCTCACGCGGGGACTACAATGAGCAGTTCTTC. Translating gives CASSSRGDYNEQFF.

This chain connects TRBV29-1 to TRBJ2-7; D assignment may be TRBD1 or TRBD2 (6 bases each). With 2 bases removed from V and 6 bases from J, the gap between germline ends came to 14 bases. Germline CDR1 reads SQVTM; CDR2 reads ANQGSEA. The CDR3 is 13 residues long. CDR3 residues: CSVERGVGGEQYF. CDR3 DNA sequence: TGCAGCGTTGAAAGGGGGGTTGGGGGCGAGCAGTACTTC.

This rearrangement joins TRBV4-1 to TRBJ2-7, with D perhaps TRBD2 (6 bases). Germline loops: CDR1 MGHRA, CDR2 YSYEKL. Trimming took off 4 bases at V and 3 bases at J, with 19 bases between the two ends. CDR3 length equals 16 residues. CDR3 residues: CASSPTLTSLGYEQYF. The DNA of the CDR3 is TGCGCCAGCAGCCCGACCTTGACTAGTTTGGGCTACGAGCAGTACTTC.

The gene calls are TRBV18 and TRBJ1-2; 8 bases are a match to TRBD1. Germline V gene sequence: CDR1 KGHSH, CDR2 LQKENI. Germline trimming cut 3 bases from V and 6 bases from J; bases unmatched to any gene: 9. The CDR3 contains 15 residues. CDR3 sequence: CASSPGQGKLDGYTF. The CDR3 bases are TGTGCCAGCTCACCTGGACAGGGAAAACTTGATGGCTACACCTTC. Full variable domain (rest looked up from reference TRBV18 and TRBJ1-2): NAGVMQNPRHLVRRRGQEARLRCSPMKGHSHVYWYRQLPEEGLKFMVYLQKENIIDESGMPKERFSAEFPKEGPSILRIQQVVRGDSAAYFCASSPGQGKLDGYTFGSGTRLTVV.

This clone was seen more than once but under ten times. This sequence joins TRBV11-2 and TRBJ2-7; no clear D gene. V was shortened by 1 base and J by 2 bases, with 9 bases between the two germline ends. CDR1 is SGHAT and CDR2 is FQNNGV in the germline V gene. This CDR3 has 14 amino acids. The CDR3 region is CASSLALYTYEQYF. The CDR3 bases are TGTGCCAGCAGCTTAGCCCTCTATACCTACGAGCAGTACTTC.

V is TRBV4-3 and J is TRBJ1-1; D may be TRBD1 (5 bases). The CDR3 runs to 17 residues. V lost 0 bases to trimming and J lost 1 base, with 15 bases between them. Germline V gene lookup returns CDR1 LGHNA and CDR2 YSLEER. This CDR3 is CASSQDGWGRQNTEAFF. The CDR3 bases are TGCGCCAGCAGCCAAGATGGGTGGGGCAGACAGAACACTGAAGCTTTCTTT.

The gene calls are TRBV19 and TRBJ2-3, with 7 bases matching TRBD1. Germline lookup yields CDR1 LNHDA and CDR2 SQIVND (reference sequence). Trimming cost V 7 bases and J 1 base; bases outside gene matches: 5. CDR3 length: 14 amino acids. Here the CDR3 reads CASIDREGTDTQYF. As DNA, the CDR3 is TGTGCCAGTATCGACAGGGAAGGCACAGATACGCAGTATTTT.

The J gene is TRBJ1-2, the V gene TRBV19, with 8 bases that match TRBD1. The germline CDR1 and CDR2 sequences are LNHDA and SQIVND (reference sequence). The CDR3 is made up of 16 amino acids. After removal of 4 bases from V and 2 bases from J, the junction contained 9 bases not matched to a gene. The CDR3 is CASSTTPGQDNYGYTF. The CDR3 DNA is TGTGCCAGTAGTACAACACCGGGACAGGACAACTATGGCTACACCTTC.

The CDR3 sequence: CASSQVGRGNNEQFF. The CDR3 DNA reads as TGCGCCAGCAGCCAAGTGGGGCGGGGAAACAATGAGCAGTTCTTC. The rearrangement uses TRBV4-1 and TRBJ2-1, with D perhaps TRBD2 (6 bases). The CDR3 sequence is 15 residues long. Deletions cut 1 base from V and 5 bases from J, with 12 bases between. CDR1 and CDR2 (germline): MGHRA, YSYEKL.

This chain uses TRBV5-1 with TRBJ1-2, with TRBD1 matching over 7 bases. J gave up 4 bases and V 2 bases, and 5 bases lay outside the gene matches. The germline gives CDR1 SGHRS, CDR2 YFSETQ. This CDR3 region has 14 residues. The CDR3: CASSFGTARYGYTF. CDR3 bases: TGCGCCAGCAGCTTCGGGACAGCCCGCTATGGCTACACCTTC.

The chain is built from TRBV7-2 and TRBJ2-3; D tentatively fits TRBD1 or TRBD2 (6 bases each). Germline CDR1 reads SGHTA; CDR2 reads FQGNSA. This CDR3 has 16 amino acids. V shed 4 bases and J shed 6 bases, with 20 bases lying between them. The CDR3 nucleotides are TGTGCCAGCAGCTCACGGGAAGGGGGGCCAGGGGATACGCAGTATTTT. This encodes CASSSREGGPGDTQYF.

The V and J genes are TRBV10-2 and TRBJ1-4, with D possibly TRBD1 on 6 matching bases. The CDR3 loop spans 15 amino acids. V was trimmed by 1 base and J by 7 bases, leaving 13 bases between them. Germline V lookup: CDR1 WSHSY, CDR2 SAAADI. The CDR3 reads CASSEYDRLGEKLFF. The CDR3 bases are TGCGCCAGCAGTGAGTACGACAGGCTAGGTGAAAAACTGTTTTTT.

This clone was seen more than once but under ten times. The rearrangement uses TRBV4-1 and TRBJ2-7; no firm D call. The germline V and J ends were trimmed by 0 bases and 5 bases, with 17 bases remaining between them. Looked up from germline, CDR1 is MGHRA and CDR2 is YSYEKL. The CDR3 is made up of 16 amino acids. CDR3 sequence (DNA): TGCGCCAGCAGCCAAGATGATTGGGTTAGGAAGAACGAGCAGTACTTC. Amino acid sequence: CASSQDDWVRKNEQYF.

The chain combines TRBV5-1 with TRBJ2-3; 7 positions match TRBD1. The CDR3 is 15 amino acids. The germline gives CDR1 SGHRS, CDR2 YFSETQ. The V gene end was trimmed by 4 bases and the J gene end by 0 bases; junction bases not matched to a gene: 5. Written as DNA, the CDR3 is TGCGCCAGCAGCCCCCGGACAGGAAGCACAGATACGCAGTATTTT. Encoded protein: CASSPRTGSTDTQYF.

The rearrangement uses TRBV6-5 and TRBJ2-7; 7 bases match TRBD1. Germline assignment: CDR1 MNHEY and CDR2 SVGAGI. V was clipped by 0 bases and J by 3 bases; unmatched bases: 8. The CDR3 contains 16 residues. The CDR3, as DNA: TGTGCCAGCAGTTACTCGAGGGGGACAGACCACTACGAGCAGTACTTC. Protein product: CASSYSRGTDHYEQYF.

The CDR3 DNA is TGTGCCAGCAGCTTACAGCGGGACTACGAGCAGTACTTC. It codes for CASSLQRDYEQYF. The rearrangement joins TRBV7-2 to TRBJ2-7; 7 bases are a match to TRBD2. The CDR3 covers 13 residues. Germline CDR1 SGHTA, CDR2 FQGNSA. The V segment lost 2 bases and the J segment 3 bases; nucleotides outside the gene matches: 1.

The chain combines TRBV5-1 with TRBJ1-2, with no clear D. CDR1 SGHRS and CDR2 YFSETQ come from the germline V gene. V lost 1 base and J lost 5, with 6 bases in between. This CDR3 region has 12 residues. The CDR3 sequence is CASSLNDYGYTF. CDR3 DNA: TGCGCCAGCAGCTTGAACGATTATGGCTACACCTTC.

The rearrangement uses TRBV6-2 or TRBV6-3 and TRBJ1-3; the D gene is possibly TRBD1 (5 bases). Germline CDR1 is MNHEY and CDR2 is SVGEGT. This CDR3 spans 14 amino acids. V was pared by 4 bases and J by 0 bases, with 7 bases between. CDR3 residues: CASSSTDSGNTIYF. In DNA form, the CDR3 reads TGTGCCAGCAGTTCGACAGACTCTGGAAACACCATATATTTT.

The chain carries TRBV30 and TRBJ2-7; weak D call: TRBD2 (6 bases). The CDR3 sequence is 17 residues long. The V and J ends lost 3 bases and 0 bases respectively, with 21 bases between them. Germline V gene data show CDR1 as GTSNPN and CDR2 as SVGIG (reference sequence). This chain's CDR3 is CAWRNPLGGVSSYEQYF. CDR3 nucleotides: TGTGCCTGGAGGAACCCCCTCGGGGGAGTAAGCTCCTACGAGCAGTACTTC.

The CDR3 DNA reads TGCGCCAGCAGCTTGGATTGGGGATCCCAAAACGAGCAGTACTTC. It specifies CASSLDWGSQNEQYF. The chain carries TRBV5-1 and TRBJ2-7; no firm D call. Trimming stripped 0 bases from V and 5 bases from J, with 15 bases between. The germline V gene encodes CDR1 SGHRS and CDR2 YFSETQ. The CDR3 has 15 amino acids.

This clone was detected a few times. V and J are TRBV4-1 and TRBJ1-5, with a possible D match to TRBD1 (5 bases). The germline V gene encodes CDR1 MGHRA and CDR2 YSYEKL. The CDR3 covers 16 residues. Trimming removed 0 bases from V and 5 bases from J, with 14 bases in between. In DNA, the CDR3 is TGCGCCAGCAGCCAAGAAGGGGTCTTAAGGGATCAGCCCCAGCATTTT. Translation gives CASSQEGVLRDQPQHF.

V and J are TRBV6-1 and TRBJ2-5, with D uncertain. V shed 2 bases and J shed 6 bases, with 4 bases lying between them. Per germline, CDR1 MNHNS and CDR2 SASEGT. The CDR3 spans 11 residues. The CDR3 region has the DNA TGTGCCAGCAGTGAATGGAAGACCCAGTACTTC. Protein: CASSEWKTQYF.

The chain uses TRBV12-3 or TRBV12-4 and TRBJ2-3, with D unresolved. V gave up 3 bases and J gave up 8 bases, with 6 bases separating them. The CDR3 is 11 amino acids. The CDR3 DNA sequence: TGTGCCAGCAGTTTCGGAAGTACGCAGTATTTT. This translates into CASSFGSTQYF.

The DNA of the CDR3 is TGTGCCAGCAGCAGCACAGGGTTAGGGGCTAATCAAGAGACCCAGTACTTC. As protein: CASSSTGLGANQETQYF. This sequence joins TRBV5-4 and TRBJ2-5; D might be TRBD1 (6 bases). The length of the CDR3 is 17 residues. The V gene lost 4 bases and the J gene lost 2 bases, with 21 bases spanning the gap. Germline values: CDR1 SGHNT, CDR2 YYREEE (reference sequence). The full variable domain, its missing parts supplied by reference TRBV5-4 and TRBJ2-5, is ETGVTQSPTHLIKTRGQQVTLRCSSQSGHNTVSWYQQALGQGPQFIFQYYREEENGRGNFPPRFSGLQFPNYSSELNVNALELDDSALYLCASSSTGLGANQETQYFGPGTRLLVL.

This sequence joins TRBV27 and TRBJ2-3; 8 bases line up with TRBD2. The CDR3 totals 17 residues. Germline loops: CDR1 MNHEY, CDR2 SMNVEV (reference sequence). V trimming: 3 bases; J trimming: 4 bases; junction bases outside the gene matches: 12. The CDR3 bases are TGTGCCAGCAGTTTCCCGCGGGGAGCGGGAGCTGCAGATACGCAGTATTTT. As protein: CASSFPRGAGAADTQYF.

This chain connects TRBV30 to TRBJ1-4; a weak D match, TRBD1 (5 bases). This CDR3 is 14 amino acids long. Per the germline V gene, CDR1 is GTSNPN and CDR2 is SVGIG (reference sequence). Trimming cost V 2 bases and J 5 bases, with 12 bases left between them. The CDR3 bases are TGTGCCTGGAGTCCGGGACGTTCGAATGAAAAACTGTTTTTT. Amino acid sequence: CAWSPGRSNEKLFF.

The chain combines TRBV28 with TRBJ1-5; 8 bases line up with TRBD1. The germline V gene encodes CDR1 MDHEN and CDR2 SYDVKM. V gave up 6 bases and J gave up 2 bases; unmatched junction bases: 9. CDR3 length equals 16 residues. The CDR3 DNA is TGTGCCAGCAGCCTCAACAGGGGGACCCGCAATCAGCCCCAGCATTTT. It is translated as CASSLNRGTRNQPQHF.

The chain is built from TRBV3-1 (or the pseudogene TRBV3-2) and TRBJ1-2; 7 positions match TRBD1. Unmatched junction bases numbered 4, after V lost 4 bases and J lost 5 bases. The V gene's germline CDR1 is LGHDT and CDR2 YNNKEL (reference sequence). This CDR3 spans 13 amino acids. The CDR3 DNA reads TGTGCCAGCAGCCCCAGGGGGGGTTATGGCTACACCTTC. Its translation is CASSPRGGYGYTF.

The genes are TRBV19 and TRBJ2-1; TRBD2 aligns across 9 bases. Germline CDR1 is LNHDA and CDR2 is SQIVND (reference sequence). The CDR3 covers 13 residues. V shed 6 bases, J shed 10 bases, and the junction held 7 bases outside the gene matches. The CDR3 loop is CASSVPSGVEQFF. The CDR3 DNA reads as TGTGCCAGTAGCGTACCTAGCGGGGTCGAGCAGTTCTTC.